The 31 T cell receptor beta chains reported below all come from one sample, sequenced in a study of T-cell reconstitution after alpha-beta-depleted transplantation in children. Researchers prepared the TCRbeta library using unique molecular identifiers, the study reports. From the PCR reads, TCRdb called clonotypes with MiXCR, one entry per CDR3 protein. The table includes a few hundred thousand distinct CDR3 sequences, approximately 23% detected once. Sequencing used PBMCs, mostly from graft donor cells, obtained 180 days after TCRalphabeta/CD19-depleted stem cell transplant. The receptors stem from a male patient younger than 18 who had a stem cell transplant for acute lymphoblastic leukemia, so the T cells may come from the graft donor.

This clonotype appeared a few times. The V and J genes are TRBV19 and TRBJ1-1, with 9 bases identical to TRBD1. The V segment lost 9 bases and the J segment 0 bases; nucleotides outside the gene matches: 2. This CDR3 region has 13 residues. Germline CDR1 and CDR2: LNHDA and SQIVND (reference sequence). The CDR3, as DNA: TGTGCCAGCCGGACAGGGGTGAACACTGAAGCTTTCTTT. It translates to CASRTGVNTEAFF.

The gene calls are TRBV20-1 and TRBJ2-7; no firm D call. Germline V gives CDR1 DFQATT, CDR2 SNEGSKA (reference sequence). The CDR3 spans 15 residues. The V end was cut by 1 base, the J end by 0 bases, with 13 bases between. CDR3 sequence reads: CSARVVPASSYEQYF. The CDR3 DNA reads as TGCAGTGCTAGAGTTGTTCCGGCGAGCTCCTACGAGCAGTACTTC.

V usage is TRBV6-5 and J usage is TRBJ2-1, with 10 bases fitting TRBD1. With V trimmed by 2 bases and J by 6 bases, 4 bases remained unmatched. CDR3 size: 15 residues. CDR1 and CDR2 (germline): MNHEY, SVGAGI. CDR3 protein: CASSYRQGARNEQFF. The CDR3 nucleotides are TGTGCCAGCAGTTACCGACAGGGGGCGCGCAATGAGCAGTTCTTC.

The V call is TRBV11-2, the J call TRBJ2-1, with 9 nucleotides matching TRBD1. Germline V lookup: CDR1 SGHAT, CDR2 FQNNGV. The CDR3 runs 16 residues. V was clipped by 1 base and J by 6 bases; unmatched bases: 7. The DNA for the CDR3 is TGTGCCAGCAGCTTAGGACCGGGACAGGGAGGCAATGAGCAGTTCTTC. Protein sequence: CASSLGPGQGGNEQFF.

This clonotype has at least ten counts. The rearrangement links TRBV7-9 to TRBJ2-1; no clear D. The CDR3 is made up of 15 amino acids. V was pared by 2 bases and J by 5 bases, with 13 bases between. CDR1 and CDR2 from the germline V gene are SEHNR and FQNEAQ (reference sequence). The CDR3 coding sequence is TGTGCCAGCAGCTTAATCCCATCCGGGCACAATGAGCAGTTCTTC. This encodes CASSLIPSGHNEQFF.

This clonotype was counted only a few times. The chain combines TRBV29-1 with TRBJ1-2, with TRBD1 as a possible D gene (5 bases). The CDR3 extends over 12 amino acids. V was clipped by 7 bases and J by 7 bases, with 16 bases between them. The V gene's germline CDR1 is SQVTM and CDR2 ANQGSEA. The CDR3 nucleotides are TGCAGCGACGCCGGGATGGGGGTTGGCTACACCTTC. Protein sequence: CSDAGMGVGYTF.

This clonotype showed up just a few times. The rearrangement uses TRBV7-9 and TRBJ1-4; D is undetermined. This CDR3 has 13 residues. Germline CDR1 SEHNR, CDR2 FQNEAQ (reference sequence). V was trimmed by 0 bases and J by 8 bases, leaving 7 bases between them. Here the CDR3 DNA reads TGTGCCAGCAGCTTAGCCGTGGGGGAAAAACTGTTTTTT. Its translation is CASSLAVGEKLFF.

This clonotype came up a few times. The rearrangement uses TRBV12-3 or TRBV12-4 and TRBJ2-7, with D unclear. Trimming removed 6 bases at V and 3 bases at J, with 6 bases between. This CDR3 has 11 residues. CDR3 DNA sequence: TGTGCCAGCAGCAACAACTACGAGCAGTACTTC. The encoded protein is CASSNNYEQYF.

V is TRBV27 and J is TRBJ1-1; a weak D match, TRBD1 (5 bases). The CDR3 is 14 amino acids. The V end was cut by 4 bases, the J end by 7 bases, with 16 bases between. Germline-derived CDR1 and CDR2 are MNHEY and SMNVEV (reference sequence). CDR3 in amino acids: CASSSAGATLEAFF. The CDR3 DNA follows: TGTGCCAGCAGTTCTGCCGGGGCCACCCTTGAAGCTTTCTTT.

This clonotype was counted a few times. The CDR3 region has the DNA TGCAGCGTCCCGGGACAGGGGAGGCATGGCTACACCTTC. It is translated as CSVPGQGRHGYTF. This chain joins TRBV29-1 and TRBJ1-2; 10 nucleotides align to TRBD1. This CDR3 comprises 13 residues. With 6 bases clipped from V and 6 bases from J, the junction kept 7 bases outside the gene matches. The V gene's germline CDR1 is SQVTM and CDR2 ANQGSEA.

The CDR3 is CATLFGLNTGELFF. For the CDR3, the DNA is TGTGCCACCCTCTTTGGGCTGAACACCGGGGAGCTGTTTTTT. The V and J genes are TRBV6-2 or TRBV6-3 and TRBJ2-2; D is unclear. The V end lost 10 bases, the J end lost 1 base, and 13 bases lay between the germline ends. Germline V CDR1 and CDR2: MNHEY, SVGEGT. The CDR3 is 14 residues long.

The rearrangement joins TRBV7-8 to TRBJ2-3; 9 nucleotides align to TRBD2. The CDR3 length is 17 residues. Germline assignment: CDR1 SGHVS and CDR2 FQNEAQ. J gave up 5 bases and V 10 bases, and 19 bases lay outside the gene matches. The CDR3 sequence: CATSKGGTSLSVDTQYF. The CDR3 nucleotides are TGTGCCACCTCAAAGGGCGGGACTAGCCTCAGTGTAGATACGCAGTATTTT.

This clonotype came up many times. CDR3 nucleotides: TGTGCCACCAGCAGAGGAGGGACCCCTAGCACAGATACGCAGTATTTT. Translation gives CATSRGGTPSTDTQYF. The rearrangement uses TRBV15 and TRBJ2-3; D is perhaps TRBD1 or TRBD2 (5 bases each). This CDR3 is built from 16 residues. V lost 1 base to trimming and J lost 0 bases, with 11 bases between them. Germline CDR1 and CDR2: LNHNV and YYDKDF (reference sequence).

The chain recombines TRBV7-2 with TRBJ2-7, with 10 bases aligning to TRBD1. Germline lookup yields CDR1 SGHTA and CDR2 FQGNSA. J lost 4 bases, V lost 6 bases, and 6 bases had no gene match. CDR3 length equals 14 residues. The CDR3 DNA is TGTGCCAGCAGTGGACAGGGGGGACCTTACGAGCAGTACTTC. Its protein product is CASSGQGGPYEQYF. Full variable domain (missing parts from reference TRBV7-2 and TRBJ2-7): GAGVSQSPSNKVTEKGKDVELRCDPISGHTALYWYRQSLGQGLEFLIYFQGNSAPDKSGLPSDRFSAERTGGSVSTLTIQRTQQEDSAVYLCASSGQGGPYEQYFGPGTRLTVT.

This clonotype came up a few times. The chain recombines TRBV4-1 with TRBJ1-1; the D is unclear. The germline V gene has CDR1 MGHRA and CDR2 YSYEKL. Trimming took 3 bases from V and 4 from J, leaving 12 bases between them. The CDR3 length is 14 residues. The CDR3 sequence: CASSHPGWGTEAFF. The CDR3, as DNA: TGCGCCAGCAGCCACCCAGGTTGGGGCACTGAAGCTTTCTTT.

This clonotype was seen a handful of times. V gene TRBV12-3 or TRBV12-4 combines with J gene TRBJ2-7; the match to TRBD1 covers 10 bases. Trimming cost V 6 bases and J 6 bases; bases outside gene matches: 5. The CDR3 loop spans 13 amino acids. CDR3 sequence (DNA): TGTGCCAGCAGCCGATGGACAGGGGGCGAGCAGTACTTC. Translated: CASSRWTGGEQYF.

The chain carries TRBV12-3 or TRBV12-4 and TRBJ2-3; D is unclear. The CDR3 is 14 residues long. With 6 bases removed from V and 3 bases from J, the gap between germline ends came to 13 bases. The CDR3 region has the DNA TGTGCCAGCAGCCCGACCCAACCTACAGATACGCAGTATTTT. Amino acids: CASSPTQPTDTQYF.

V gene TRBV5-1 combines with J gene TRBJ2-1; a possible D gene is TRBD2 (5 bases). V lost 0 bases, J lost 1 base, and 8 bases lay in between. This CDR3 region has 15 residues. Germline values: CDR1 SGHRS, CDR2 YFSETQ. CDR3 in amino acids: CASSLGSGSYNEQFF. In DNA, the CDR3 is TGCGCCAGCAGCTTGGGCAGCGGTTCCTACAATGAGCAGTTCTTC.

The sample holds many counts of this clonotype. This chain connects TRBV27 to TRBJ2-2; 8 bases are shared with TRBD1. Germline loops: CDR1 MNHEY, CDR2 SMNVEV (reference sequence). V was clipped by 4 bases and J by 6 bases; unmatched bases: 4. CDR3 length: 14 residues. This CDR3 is CASSWTGSAGELFF. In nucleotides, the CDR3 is TGTGCCAGCAGTTGGACAGGGTCCGCCGGGGAGCTGTTTTTT.

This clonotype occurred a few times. The CDR3: CSVRVSGYTF. The CDR3 bases are TGCAGCGTCCGAGTGAGTGGATACACCTTC. V and J are TRBV29-1 and TRBJ1-2; D call uncertain. Trimming shortened V by 6 bases and J by 11 bases, and 13 bases separated the two germline ends. Germline V gives CDR1 SQVTM, CDR2 ANQGSEA. The length of the CDR3 is 10 residues.

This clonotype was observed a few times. The CDR3 is CASSLDPRFSAYEQYF. The CDR3 DNA follows: TGTGCCAGCAGTTTAGATCCCCGATTTAGCGCCTACGAGCAGTACTTC. V and J are TRBV27 and TRBJ2-7; tentative D call: TRBD2 (5 bases). The CDR3 runs 16 residues. Germline CDR1 reads MNHEY; CDR2 reads SMNVEV (reference sequence). Trimming removed 2 bases from V and 2 bases from J, with 16 bases in between.

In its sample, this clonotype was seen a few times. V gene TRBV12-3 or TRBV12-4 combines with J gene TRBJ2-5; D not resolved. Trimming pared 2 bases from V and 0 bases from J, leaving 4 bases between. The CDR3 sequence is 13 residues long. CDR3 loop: CASSLHYQETQYF. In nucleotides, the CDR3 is TGTGCCAGCAGTTTACACTACCAAGAGACCCAGTACTTC.

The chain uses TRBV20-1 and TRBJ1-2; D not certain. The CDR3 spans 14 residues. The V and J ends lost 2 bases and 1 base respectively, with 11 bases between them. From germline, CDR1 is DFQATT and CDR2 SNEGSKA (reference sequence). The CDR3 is CSARSPTVNYGYTF. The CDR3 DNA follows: TGCAGTGCTAGATCTCCGACTGTTAACTATGGCTACACCTTC.

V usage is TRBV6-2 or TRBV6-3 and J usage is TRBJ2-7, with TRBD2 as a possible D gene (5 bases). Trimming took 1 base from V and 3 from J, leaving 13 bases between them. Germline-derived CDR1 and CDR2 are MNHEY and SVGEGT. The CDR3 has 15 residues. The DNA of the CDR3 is TGTGCCAGCAGTTACTGGTCAGGACTGGTCTACGAGCAGTACTTC. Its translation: CASSYWSGLVYEQYF.

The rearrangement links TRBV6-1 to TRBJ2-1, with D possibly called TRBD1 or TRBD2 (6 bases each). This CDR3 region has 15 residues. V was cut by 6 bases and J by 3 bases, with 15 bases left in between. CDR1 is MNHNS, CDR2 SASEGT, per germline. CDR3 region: CASRRGGTIYNEQFF. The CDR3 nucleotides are TGTGCCAGCAGAAGGGGCGGGACAATCTACAATGAGCAGTTCTTC.

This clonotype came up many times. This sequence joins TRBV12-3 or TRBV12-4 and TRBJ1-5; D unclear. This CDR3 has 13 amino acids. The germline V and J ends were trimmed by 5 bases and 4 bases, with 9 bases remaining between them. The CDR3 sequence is CASSIRTNQPQHF. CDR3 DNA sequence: TGTGCCAGCAGTATCCGTACAAATCAGCCCCAGCATTTT.

CDR3 coding DNA: TGTGCCAGCAGTTACCGGGACAGCACAGATACGCAGTATTTT. Protein sequence: CASSYRDSTDTQYF. The chain carries TRBV6-5 and TRBJ2-3; D is tentatively TRBD1 or TRBD2 (5 bases each). V lost 2 bases, J lost 0 bases, and 6 bases lay in between. The CDR3 consists of 14 residues. Germline V CDR1 and CDR2: MNHEY, SVGAGI.

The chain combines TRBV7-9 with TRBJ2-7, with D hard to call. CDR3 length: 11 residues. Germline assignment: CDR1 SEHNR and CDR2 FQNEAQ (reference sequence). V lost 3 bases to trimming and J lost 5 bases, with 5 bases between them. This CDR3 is CASSFVHEQYF. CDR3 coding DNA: TGTGCCAGCAGCTTCGTCCACGAGCAGTACTTC. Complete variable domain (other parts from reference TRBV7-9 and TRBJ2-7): DTGVSQNPRHKITKRGQNVTFRCDPISEHNRLYWYRQTLGQGPEFLTYFQNEAQLEKSRLLSDRFSAERPKGSFSTLEIQRTEQGDSAMYLCASSFVHEQYFGPGTRLTVT.

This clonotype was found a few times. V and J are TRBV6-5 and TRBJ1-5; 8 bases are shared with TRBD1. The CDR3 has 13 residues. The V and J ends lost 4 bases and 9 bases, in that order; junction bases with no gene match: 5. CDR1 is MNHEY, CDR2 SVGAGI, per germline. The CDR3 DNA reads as TGTGCCAGCAGTTCAGGGGGCGTGAGGCCCCAGCATTTT. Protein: CASSSGGVRPQHF.

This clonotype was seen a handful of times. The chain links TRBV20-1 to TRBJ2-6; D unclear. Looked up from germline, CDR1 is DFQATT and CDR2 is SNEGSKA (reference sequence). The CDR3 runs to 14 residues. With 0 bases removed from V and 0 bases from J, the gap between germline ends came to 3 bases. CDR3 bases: TGCAGTGCTAGAGACGGCTCTGGGGCCAACGTCCTGACTTTC. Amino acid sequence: CSARDGSGANVLTF.

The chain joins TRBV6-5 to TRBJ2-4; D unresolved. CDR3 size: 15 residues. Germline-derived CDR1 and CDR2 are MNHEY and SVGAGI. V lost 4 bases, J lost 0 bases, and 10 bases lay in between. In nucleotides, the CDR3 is TGTGCCAGCAGTTCCGTGTATTTAGCCAAAAACATTCAGTACTTC. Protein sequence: CASSSVYLAKNIQYF.